This T cell receptor (beta chain) was recovered during a study of blood T cells in healthy people across ages. General observations from the study: With unsorted PBMCs, a conclusive comparison of naive versus antigen-experienced cells was not possible. TCR beta diversity was tightly associated with the proportion of naive T cells. Estimated diversity across one million T cells was deemed an underestimate.

Sample-barcoded 5' priming and a J-beta primer mix drove a second PCR of roughly 6 to 12 cycles. TCRdb used MiXCR to reprocess the 5' RACE reads, holding one entry per CDR3 protein. The sample shows about 1 million distinct CDR3 sequences, under 45% of them seen only once. Concerning this clonotype: What it binds is unknown.

The sequence was collected from a woman in her sixties or seventies in good health. Sequencing was carried out using blood.

CDR3 DNA sequence: TGCGCCAGCCGCGGGAGGGCGAGTACCGGGGAGCTGTTTTTT. Protein product: CASRGRASTGELFF. The rearrangement uses TRBV5-1 and TRBJ2-2, with 9 bases lining up with TRBD2. With 7 bases clipped from V and 5 bases from J, the junction kept 6 bases outside the gene matches. Germline V gene lookup returns CDR1 SGHRS and CDR2 YFSETQ. The CDR3 consists of 14 residues.